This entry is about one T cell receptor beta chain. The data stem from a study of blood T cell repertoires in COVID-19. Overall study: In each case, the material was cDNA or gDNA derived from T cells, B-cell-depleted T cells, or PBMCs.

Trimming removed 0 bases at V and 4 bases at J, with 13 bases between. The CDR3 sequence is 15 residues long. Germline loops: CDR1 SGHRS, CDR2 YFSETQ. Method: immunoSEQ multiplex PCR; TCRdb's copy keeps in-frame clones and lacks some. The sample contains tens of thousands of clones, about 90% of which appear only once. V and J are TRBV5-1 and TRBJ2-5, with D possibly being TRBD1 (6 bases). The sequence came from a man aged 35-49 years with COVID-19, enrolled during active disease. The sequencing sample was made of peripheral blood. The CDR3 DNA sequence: TGCGCCAGCAGCTTGGGGGGGAGCAGGGGAGAGACCCAGTACTTC. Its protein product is CASSLGGSRGETQYF.